This TCR beta chain was recovered during a study of cytomegalovirus exposure and HLA in healthy donors (dated by TCRdb to about 2017). As for the study more broadly: An earlier analysis of roughly 630 of the donors reported 250 to 300 Gb of sequence data and more than 90 million unique TCR beta sequences from 190 million or so T cells. About 280 gigabases of sequencing data and around 85 million unique TCR sequences made up an early release that covered approximately 620 HLA-typed donors. The genetic ancestry cluster associated with self-reported Caucasian donors included roughly four fifths of the roughly 410 genotyped donors. The study was designed to test whether signatures of past pathogen exposure could be identified by cataloging public T cell receptors. The study profiled the T cell repertoires of 550 to 700 subjects by immunosequencing and related them to cytomegalovirus serostatus. Along with the 666-subject first cohort, a separate validation cohort of over 90 different subjects was used. The study combined high-throughput TCR immunosequencing, statistical association of individual TCRs with disease status, and machine learning to predict cytomegalovirus infection status. In a later analysis, previously published TCR beta repertoires from more than 500 donors were re-analyzed and high-resolution HLA genotyping was added so that TCR occurrence patterns could be studied. In the later analysis, no new phenotypic data were used to find candidate immune exposures; instead, reliance was placed on TCR beta sequences and their occurrence across donors. To decide whether each TCR beta V gene segment behaved as functional or pseudogenic, an earlier analysis of several hundred of the donors relied on high-throughput TCR beta sequencing. Donor age, sex, ethnicity and CMV serostatus were compiled together with the repertoire data. In a later genetic analysis, genome-wide SNP genotypes for about 55% of the roughly 700 donors were used, and that subset was treated as a discovery cohort. All discovery cohort repertoires had been generated on a single sequencing platform. HLA typing included class I and class II loci at four-digit resolution. The number of donors typed differed by locus, with about 629-640 for A, B, C, DRB1 and DQB1, around 500 for DQA1, about 610 for DPA1, and around 460 for DPB1. Roughly five DR-DQ haplotypes were treated as single units for association and clustering because of strong linkage in the cohort. Among 350 to 400 genotyped donors of the cohort, an average of approximately 250,000 unique TCR beta nucleotide sequences were sequenced per donor, roughly 18% of them non-productive. The study at large found these results: Most TCR sequences were observed very rarely across donors, whereas some public TCRs were present in many individuals. Linkage disequilibrium might explain the correlated functional status among segregating V segments, but an unknown experimental factor could not be ruled out. A further reported finding was that TCR beta sequences accurately predicted the HLA-A and HLA-B alleles for most subjects in the first cohort. Presence/absence analyses assumed roughly uniform sequencing depth across donors, an assumption that may not hold. Compared with the approximately 700-donor mean, donors in an Asian-associated ancestry cluster had fewer N-insertions in productive TCRs, according to a later genetic analysis. The authors suggested that the approach could potentially be generalized to other disease states and immunological phenotypes. Some IMGT-functional V segments, including TRBV6-2 and TRBV6-3, could not be distinguished by the 87-base-pair reads and were therefore excluded. HLA typing was unavailable for some donors at each locus, so association tests used only the typed subset. The study listed approximately 160 TCR beta chains as associated with cytomegalovirus. The cohort was sequenced for TCR beta chains only, and without alpha or paired-chain data the features that could be detected were limited. A later analysis associated about 18,000 TCR beta sequences with specific HLA alleles at a false discovery rate of 0.05. The earlier analysis of approximately 560 of the donors excluded approximately 15 rarely observed V segments, including chromosome 9 orphons, because counts were too low. Cytomegalovirus status was reported to be diagnosed by the classifier with high specificity and sensitivity in both the original and validation cohorts. In a later analysis, the rate of TCR association differed among HLA loci, with DRB1 alleles having the most associated TCRs and HLA-C alleles having the fewest. Strong co-occurrence of HLA alleles, especially DR and DQ, made assigning TCR associations to individual alleles difficult. A group of highly shared sequence variants was considered likely to be a technical artifact of the sequencing pipeline. Compared with equally common non-associated chains, HLA-associated TCR beta chains in a later analysis were more clonally expanded and had lower generation probabilities. In vitro tests confirmed that three of the cytomegalovirus-associated TCR beta chains recognize cytomegalovirus antigens. Immune exposure information for the cohort was limited to CMV serostatus. Broadly in line with IMGT annotations, most TCR beta V segments showed up in productive rearrangements about 87% or about 30% of the time in an earlier analysis of under 700 of the donors. Most CMV-associated TCR beta chains appeared to be HLA-restricted in a later analysis, and the HLA associations seemed to be driven largely by CMV exposure. A later analysis reported that several top co-occurrence clusters appeared linked to parvovirus B19, influenza, CMV and Epstein-Barr virus. In a later genetic analysis, a missense DCLRE1C variant was associated with V-gene and J-gene trimming of TCR beta chains, and the association was replicated in an independent cohort.

The germline V gene encodes CDR1 LNHDA and CDR2 SQIVND (reference sequence). The CDR3 runs 14 residues from the cysteine to the phenylalanine. The kept DNA is CDR3 alone, 42 bases in frame from the first base. Trimming takes 7 bases from V and 1 base from J, and the germline ends sit 10 bases apart. With regard to this clone: Its binding antigen is unknown.

Library method: the immunoSEQ multiplex PCR assay. For the multiplex PCR, a mixture combining 60 forward primers for TCR Vbeta segments and 13 reverse primers for TCR Jbeta segments was used. A multiplex PCR assay on genomic DNA amplified the CDR3 region of rearranged TCR beta genes. On the Illumina HiSeq System, the amplified TCR beta libraries were sequenced as 87-base-pair reads. The original pipeline was this. A later analysis counted tens of millions of unique TCR beta chains across the 640 or so repertoires, and 9.5 million to 11 million of these chains were shared by at least two donors. Raw reads were error-corrected and collapsed into unique sequences by a nearest-neighbor algorithm in which closely related sequences were merged to remove PCR and sequencing errors. CDR3 sequences were aligned to IMGT reference sequences to assign V, D and J gene segments. For a sequence to be retained, a match of at least six nucleotides to both a V gene segment and a J gene segment was required. A rearrangement was called productive if the CDR3 had no stop codons and remained in frame with V and J, and every other rearrangement was called non-productive. CDR3 was defined by IMGT convention, running from the second conserved V-encoded cysteine to the conserved J-encoded phenylalanine. The earlier analysis of about 570 of the donors excluded any sequence lacking an unambiguous match to a single V gene segment. An earlier analysis of fewer than 750 of the donors called V segments functional above 56.7% productive rearrangements and segregating when the between-donor standard deviation exceeded 5%. A statistical classification framework was developed to diagnose cytomegalovirus status using the catalog of TCR beta chain sequences. A later analysis assigned V and J genes by comparing TCR nucleotide sequences with IMGT/GENE-DB human TR gene sequences. In a later analysis, CDR3 sequences and most-parsimonious VDJ recombination scenarios were assigned using the TCRdist pipeline. In a later analysis, every TCR beta chain was defined by the combination of its CDR3 amino acid sequence and its V-gene family, and reads without a unique V-gene family were dropped. To address suspected cross-contamination and a sequencing artifact, a later analysis removed 592 highly shared, low-generation-probability nucleotide sequences. In a later analysis, a clonal expansion index was calculated for each public chain from normalized within-repertoire ranks of inferred template counts. In a later analysis, generation probabilities were computed using a VDJ recombination model fitted to out-of-frame rearrangements, and the results were checked against IGoR. In a later analysis, hypergeometric tests were used to score TCR-TCR, TCR-HLA and TCR-CMV co-occurrence, with a repertoire-size bias correction applied to TCR pairs. False discovery rates were estimated in a later analysis by permuting HLA or CMV assignments 20 times. In a later analysis, co-occurring TCRs were grouped using DBSCAN, with TCRdist sequence similarity added in when clustering inside HLA-allele-positive subsets. Co-occurrence clustering excluded repertoires with fewer than 30,000 or more than 120,000 public chains, plus five with anomalous nucleotide sharing. Held by TCRdb, this immuneACCESS table contains in-frame sequences only and omits some clones. Under half of the omission traces to an unresolved V gene where checked; the cause of the rest is unknown. That table furnishes V, J and clone size, whereas the DNA furnished D and trimming. The table held for this sample gives approximately 50,000 clones. The ten largest account for under 3% of the sample.

The cohort consisted of fewer than 700 healthy bone marrow donors. At the time of sampling, all cohort members were nominally healthy, though unrecorded immune exposures were likely present. The donor was CMV seronegative and was included in the group of several hundred seronegative cohort members. Each donor provided a peripheral blood sample, and peripheral blood mononuclear cells were used for TCR beta sequencing. The Qiagen DNeasy Blood Extraction Kit was used to extract genomic DNA from the blood cell samples. This TCR came from a female donor in good health and CMV-seronegative. This chain joins TRBV19 to TRBJ2-2; a tentative D match to TRBD2 spans 5 bases. The sample consisted of PBMCs. The CDR3 reads CASNTGMNTGELFF. In nucleotide form, the sequence is TGTGCCAGTAATACGGGGATGAACACCGGGGAGCTGTTTTTT.